This T cell receptor beta chain originates from a study of tumor-infiltrating lymphocytes in primary liver carcinoma. Study at large: Samples had roughly 3.5 to 7.5 million productive TCRbeta reads, comparable between tissue types. Findings and caveats of the study: Tumors carried a top-250-clone fraction significantly exceeding that of blood (p = 0.039). Only about 8-25% of top clones were detected in all five tumor regions.

Co-extraction of RNA and DNA was performed on roughly 20-33 mg of unsorted bulk tissue. The proportion of viable tumor cells exceeded 75% in every tumor sample. This clonotype was observed at least ten times. Its antigen is currently unknown. Total RNA amounting to roughly 450 ng was the source from which TCR beta cDNA was made with a constant-region primer. Library construction for TCR beta comprised three nested multiplex PCR rounds performed with slightly modified ARM-PCR. PCR rounds one and two used TRBV1-TRBV30 forward primers with a C-beta reverse primer for roughly 9 cycles each. MiXCR was run by TCRdb on the multiplex PCR reads, yielding one entry per CDR3 protein. Among approximately 110,000 distinct CDR3 sequences listed, roughly 80% were seen once. V shed 4 bases and J shed 2 bases, with 8 bases lying between them. This CDR3 spans 12 amino acids. Germline V lookup: CDR1 SQVTM, CDR2 ANQGSEA.

The chain joins TRBV29-1 to TRBJ1-2, with no clear D. The TCR comes from a man aged 40-55 years with primary liver carcinoma and hepatitis B virus infection. The source material was liver tumor tissue from sampling region 3. Noted subset: tumor region T3, left-lateral pole. CDR3 nucleotide sequence: TGCAGCGTTGGAACACTCAACTATGGCTACACCTTC. Translation gives CSVGTLNYGYTF. Combining the CDR3 with reference TRBV29-1 and TRBJ1-2 gives the whole variable domain SAVISQKPSRDICQRGTSLTIQCQVDSQVTMMFWYRQQPGQSLTLIATANQGSEATYESGFVIDKFPISRPNLTFSTLTVSNMSPEDSSIYLCSVGTLNYGYTFGSGTRLTVV.